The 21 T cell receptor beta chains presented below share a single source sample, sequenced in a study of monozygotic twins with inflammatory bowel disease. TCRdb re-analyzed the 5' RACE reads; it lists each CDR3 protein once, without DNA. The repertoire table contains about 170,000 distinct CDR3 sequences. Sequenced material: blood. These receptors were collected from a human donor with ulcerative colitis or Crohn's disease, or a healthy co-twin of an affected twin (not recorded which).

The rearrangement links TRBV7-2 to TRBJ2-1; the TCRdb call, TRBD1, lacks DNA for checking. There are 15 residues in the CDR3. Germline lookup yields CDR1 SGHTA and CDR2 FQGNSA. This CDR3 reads CASSSTGTEYNEQFF.

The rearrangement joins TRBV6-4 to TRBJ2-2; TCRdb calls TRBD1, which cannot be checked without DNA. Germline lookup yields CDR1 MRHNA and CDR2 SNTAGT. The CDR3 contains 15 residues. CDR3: CASSGLAGDTGELFF.

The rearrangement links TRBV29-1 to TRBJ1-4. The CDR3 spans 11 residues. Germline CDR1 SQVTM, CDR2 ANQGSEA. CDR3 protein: CSVRLNEKLFF.

CDR3: CAATSGESYEQYF. This rearrangement joins TRBV10-3 to TRBJ2-7; TCRdb indicates TRBD2, and absent DNA this call remains unverified. Germline V CDR1 and CDR2: ENHRY, SYGVKD. The CDR3 length is 13 residues.

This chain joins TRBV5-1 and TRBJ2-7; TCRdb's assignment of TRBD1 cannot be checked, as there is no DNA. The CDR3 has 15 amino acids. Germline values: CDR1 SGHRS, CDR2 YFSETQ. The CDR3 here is CASSPGQGTSYEQYF.

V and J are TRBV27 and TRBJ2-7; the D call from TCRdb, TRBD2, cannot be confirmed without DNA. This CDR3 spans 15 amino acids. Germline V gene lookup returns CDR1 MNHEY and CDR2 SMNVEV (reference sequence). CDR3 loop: CASSLSYSGPYEQYF.

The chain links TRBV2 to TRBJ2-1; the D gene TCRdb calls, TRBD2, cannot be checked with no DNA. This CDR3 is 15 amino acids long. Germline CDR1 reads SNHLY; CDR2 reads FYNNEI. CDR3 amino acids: CASSSGTASYNEQFF.

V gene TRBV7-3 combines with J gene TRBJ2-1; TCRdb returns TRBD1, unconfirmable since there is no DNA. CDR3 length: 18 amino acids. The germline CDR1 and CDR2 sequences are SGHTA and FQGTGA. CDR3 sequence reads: CASSLNSRSGSSYNEQFF.

CDR3 sequence reads: CASSLSLAGANYGYTF. V and J are TRBV27 and TRBJ1-2. CDR1 is MNHEY and CDR2 is SMNVEV in the germline V gene (reference sequence). The CDR3 spans 16 residues.

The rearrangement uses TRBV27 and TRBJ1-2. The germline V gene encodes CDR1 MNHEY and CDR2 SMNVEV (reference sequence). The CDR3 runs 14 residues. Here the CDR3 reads CASSFRQANYGYTF.

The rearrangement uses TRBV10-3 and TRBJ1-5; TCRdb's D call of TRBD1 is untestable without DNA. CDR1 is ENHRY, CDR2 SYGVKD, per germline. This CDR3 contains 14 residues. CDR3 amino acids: CAISGGGNNQPQHF.

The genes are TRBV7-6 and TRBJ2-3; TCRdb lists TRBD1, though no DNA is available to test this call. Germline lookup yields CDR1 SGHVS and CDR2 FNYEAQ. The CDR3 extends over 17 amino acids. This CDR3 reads CASSLAPGQGTTDTQYF. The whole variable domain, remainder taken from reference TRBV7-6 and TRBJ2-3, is GAGVSQSPRYKVTKRGQDVALRCDPISGHVSLYWYRQALGQGPEFLTYFNYEAQQDKSGLPNDRFSAERPEGSISTLTIQRTEQRDSAMYRCASSLAPGQGTTDTQYFGPGTRLTVL.

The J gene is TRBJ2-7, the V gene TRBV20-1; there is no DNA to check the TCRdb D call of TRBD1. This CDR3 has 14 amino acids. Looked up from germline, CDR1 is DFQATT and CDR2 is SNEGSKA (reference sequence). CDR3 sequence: CSARRGSEFYEQYF.

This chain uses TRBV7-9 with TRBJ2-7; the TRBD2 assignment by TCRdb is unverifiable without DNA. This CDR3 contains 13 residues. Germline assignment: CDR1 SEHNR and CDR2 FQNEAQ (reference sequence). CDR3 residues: CASSWTSSYEQYF.

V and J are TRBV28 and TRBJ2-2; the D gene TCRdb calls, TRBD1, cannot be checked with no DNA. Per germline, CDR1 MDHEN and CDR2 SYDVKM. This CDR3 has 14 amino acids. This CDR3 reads CASSSRQRTGELFF.

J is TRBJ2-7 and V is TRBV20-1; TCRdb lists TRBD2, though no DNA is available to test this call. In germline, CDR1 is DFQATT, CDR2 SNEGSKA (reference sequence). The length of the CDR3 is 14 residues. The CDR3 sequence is CSASRSGRTNEQYF.

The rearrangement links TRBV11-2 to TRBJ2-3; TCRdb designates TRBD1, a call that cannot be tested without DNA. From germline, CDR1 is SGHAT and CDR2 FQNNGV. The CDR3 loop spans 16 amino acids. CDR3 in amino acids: CASSLVGGAGPDTQYF. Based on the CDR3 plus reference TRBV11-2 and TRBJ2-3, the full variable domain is EAGVAQSPRYKIIEKRQSVAFWCNPISGHATLYWYQQILGQGPKLLIQFQNNGVVDDSQLPKDRFSAERLKGVDSTLKIQPAKLEDSAVYLCASSLVGGAGPDTQYFGPGTRLTVL.

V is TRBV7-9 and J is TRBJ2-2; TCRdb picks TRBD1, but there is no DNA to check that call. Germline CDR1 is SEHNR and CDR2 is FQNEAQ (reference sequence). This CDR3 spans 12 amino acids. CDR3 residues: CASRTGTGELFF.

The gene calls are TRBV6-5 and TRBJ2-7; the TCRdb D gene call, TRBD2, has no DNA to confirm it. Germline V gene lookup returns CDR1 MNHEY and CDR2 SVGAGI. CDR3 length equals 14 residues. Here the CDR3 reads CASSYLTSGRHEYF.

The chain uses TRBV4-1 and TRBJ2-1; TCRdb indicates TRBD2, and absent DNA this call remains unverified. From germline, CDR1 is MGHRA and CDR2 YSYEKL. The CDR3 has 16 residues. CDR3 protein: CASSHGGLAGAHEQFF.

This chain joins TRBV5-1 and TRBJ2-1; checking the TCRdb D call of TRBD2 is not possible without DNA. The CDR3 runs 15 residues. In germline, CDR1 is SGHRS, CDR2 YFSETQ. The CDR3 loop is CASRPGLGITNEQFF.